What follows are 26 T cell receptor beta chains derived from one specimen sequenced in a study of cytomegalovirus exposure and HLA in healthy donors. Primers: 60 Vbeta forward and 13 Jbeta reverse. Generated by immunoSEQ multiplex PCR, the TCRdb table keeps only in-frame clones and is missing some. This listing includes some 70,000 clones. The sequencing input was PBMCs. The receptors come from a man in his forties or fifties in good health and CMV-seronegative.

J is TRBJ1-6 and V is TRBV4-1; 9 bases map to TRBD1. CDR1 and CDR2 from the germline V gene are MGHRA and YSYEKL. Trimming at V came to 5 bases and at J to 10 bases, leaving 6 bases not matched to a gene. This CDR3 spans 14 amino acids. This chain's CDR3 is CASSTTGGESPLHF. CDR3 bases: TGCGCCAGCAGCACCACAGGGGGCGAGTCACCCCTCCACTTT.

The CDR3 bases are TGTGCCAGCAGCAACAGGGTGGACACCGGGGAGCTGTTTTTT. This sequence encodes CASSNRVDTGELFF. The genes are TRBV5-8 and TRBJ2-2; D may be TRBD1 (6 bases). Germline V gene sequence: CDR1 SGHTS, CDR2 YDEGEE. This CDR3 has 14 amino acids. The V and J ends lost 4 bases and 3 bases respectively, with 10 bases between them.

The CDR3 spells CSVEMGTGRTEAFF. The CDR3 DNA follows: TGCAGCGTTGAAATGGGGACAGGGCGCACTGAAGCTTTCTTT. The V gene is TRBV29-1, the J gene TRBJ1-1; 9 bases line up with TRBD1. From germline, CDR1 is SQVTM and CDR2 ANQGSEA. The CDR3 is 14 amino acids. V dropped 2 bases and J dropped 4; count of bases not matched to a gene: 5.

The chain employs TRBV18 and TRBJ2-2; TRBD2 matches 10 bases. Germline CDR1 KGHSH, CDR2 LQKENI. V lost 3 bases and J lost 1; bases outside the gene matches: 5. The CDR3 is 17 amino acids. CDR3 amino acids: CASSPAPSGGNTGELFF. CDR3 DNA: TGTGCCAGCTCACCGGCGCCTAGCGGGGGGAACACCGGGGAGCTGTTTTTT.

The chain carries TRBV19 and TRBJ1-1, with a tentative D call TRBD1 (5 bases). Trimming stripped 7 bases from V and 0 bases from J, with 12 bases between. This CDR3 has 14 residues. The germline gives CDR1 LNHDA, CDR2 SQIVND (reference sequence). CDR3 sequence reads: CASTTGMMNTEAFF. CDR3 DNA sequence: TGTGCCAGTACAACAGGAATGATGAACACTGAAGCTTTCTTT.

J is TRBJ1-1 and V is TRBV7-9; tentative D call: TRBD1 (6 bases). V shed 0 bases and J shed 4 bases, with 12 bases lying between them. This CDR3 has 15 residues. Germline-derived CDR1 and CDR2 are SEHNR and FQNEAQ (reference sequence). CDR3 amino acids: CASSLARGSSTEAFF. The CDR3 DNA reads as TGTGCCAGCAGCTTAGCCAGGGGAAGTAGCACTGAAGCTTTCTTT.

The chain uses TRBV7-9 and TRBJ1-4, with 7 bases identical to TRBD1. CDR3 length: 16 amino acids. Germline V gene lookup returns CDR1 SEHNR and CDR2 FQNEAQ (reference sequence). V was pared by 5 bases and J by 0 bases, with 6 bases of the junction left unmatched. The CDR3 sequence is CASSQQGFATNEKLFF. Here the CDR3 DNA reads TGTGCCAGCAGCCAACAGGGGTTTGCAACTAATGAAAAACTGTTTTTT. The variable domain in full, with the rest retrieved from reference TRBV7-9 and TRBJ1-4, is DTGVSQNPRHKITKRGQNVTFRCDPISEHNRLYWYRQTLGQGPEFLTYFQNEAQLEKSRLLSDRFSAERPKGSFSTLEIQRTEQGDSAMYLCASSQQGFATNEKLFFGSGTQLSVL.

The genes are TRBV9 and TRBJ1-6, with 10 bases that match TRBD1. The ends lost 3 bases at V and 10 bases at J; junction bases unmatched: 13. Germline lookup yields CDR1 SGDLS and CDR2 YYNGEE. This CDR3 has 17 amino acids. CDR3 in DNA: TGTGCCAGCAGCGCCTCCTCCCCGGGACAGGGGCGATCACCCCTCCACTTT. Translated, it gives CASSASSPGQGRSPLHF.

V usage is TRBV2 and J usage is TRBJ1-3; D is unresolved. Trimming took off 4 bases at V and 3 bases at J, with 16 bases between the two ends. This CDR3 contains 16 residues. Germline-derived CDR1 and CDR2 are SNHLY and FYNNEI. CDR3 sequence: CASSASSGSNGNTIYF. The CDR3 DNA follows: TGTGCCAGCAGTGCCTCTTCCGGGTCCAATGGAAACACCATATATTTT.

The chain's CDR3 is CASDRGQNSPLHF. The CDR3 DNA sequence: TGTGCCAGCGATAGAGGGCAAAATTCACCCCTCCACTTT. The chain carries TRBV6-1 and TRBJ1-6; no clear D. V lost 8 bases and J lost 7, with 12 bases in between. This CDR3 comprises 13 residues. Germline assignment: CDR1 MNHNS and CDR2 SASEGT.

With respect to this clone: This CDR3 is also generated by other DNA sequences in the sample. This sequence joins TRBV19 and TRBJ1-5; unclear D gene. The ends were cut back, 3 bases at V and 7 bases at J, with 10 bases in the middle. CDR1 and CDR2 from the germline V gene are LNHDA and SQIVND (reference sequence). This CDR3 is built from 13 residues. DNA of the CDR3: TGTGCCAGTAGTATTGCGGGATACCAGCCCCAGCATTTT. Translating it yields CASSIAGYQPQHF.

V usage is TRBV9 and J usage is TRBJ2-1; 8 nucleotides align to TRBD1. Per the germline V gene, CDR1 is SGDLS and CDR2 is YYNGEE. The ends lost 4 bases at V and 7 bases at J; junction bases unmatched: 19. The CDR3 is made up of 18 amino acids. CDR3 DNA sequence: TGTGCCAGCAGCCCCCACCAAAGCCCAGGACAGGGTATTAATGAGCAGTTCTTC. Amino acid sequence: CASSPHQSPGQGINEQFF.

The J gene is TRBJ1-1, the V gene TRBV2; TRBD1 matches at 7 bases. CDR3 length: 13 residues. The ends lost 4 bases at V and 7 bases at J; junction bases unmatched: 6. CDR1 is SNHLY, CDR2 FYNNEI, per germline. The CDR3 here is CASSADRVYEAFF. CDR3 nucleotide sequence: TGTGCCAGCAGTGCCGACAGGGTTTATGAAGCTTTCTTT.

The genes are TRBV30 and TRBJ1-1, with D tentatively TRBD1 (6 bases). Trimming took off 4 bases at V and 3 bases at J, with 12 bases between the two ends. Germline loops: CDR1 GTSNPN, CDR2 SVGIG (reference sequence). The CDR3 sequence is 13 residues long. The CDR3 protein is CAWIGGAYTEAFF. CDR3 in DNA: TGTGCCTGGATCGGGGGGGCCTACACTGAAGCTTTCTTT.

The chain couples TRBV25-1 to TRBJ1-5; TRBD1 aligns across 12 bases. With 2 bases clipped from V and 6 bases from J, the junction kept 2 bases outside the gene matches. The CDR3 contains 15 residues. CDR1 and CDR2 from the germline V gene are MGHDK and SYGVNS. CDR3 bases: TGTGCCAGCAGTGAAGGGACAGGGGGCGGTCAGCCCCAGCATTTT. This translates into CASSEGTGGGQPQHF. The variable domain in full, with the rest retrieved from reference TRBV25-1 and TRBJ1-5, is EADIYQTPRYLVIGTGKKITLECSQTMGHDKMYWYQQDPGMELHLIHYSYGVNSTEKGDLSSESTVSRIRTEHFPLTLESARPSHTSQYLCASSEGTGGGQPQHFGDGTRLSIL.

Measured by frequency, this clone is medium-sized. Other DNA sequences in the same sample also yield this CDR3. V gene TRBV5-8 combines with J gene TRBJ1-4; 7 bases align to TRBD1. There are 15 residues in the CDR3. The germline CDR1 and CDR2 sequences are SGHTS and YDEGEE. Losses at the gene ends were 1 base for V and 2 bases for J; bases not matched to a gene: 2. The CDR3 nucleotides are TGTGCCAGCAGCTTGACAGGGGCGACTAATGAAAAACTGTTTTTT. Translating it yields CASSLTGATNEKLFF.

DNA of the CDR3: TGTGCCAGCAGTCGGACTAGCGGATCCTACGAGCAGTACTTC. Translated: CASSRTSGSYEQYF. The chain links TRBV27 to TRBJ2-7; 10 nucleotides match TRBD2. In germline, CDR1 is MNHEY, CDR2 SMNVEV (reference sequence). J lost 1 base, V lost 5 bases, and 2 bases had no gene match. The CDR3 length is 14 residues.

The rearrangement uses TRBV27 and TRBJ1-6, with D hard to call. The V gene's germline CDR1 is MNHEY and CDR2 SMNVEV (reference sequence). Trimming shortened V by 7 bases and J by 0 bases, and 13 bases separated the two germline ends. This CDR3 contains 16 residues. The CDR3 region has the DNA TGTGCCAGCACCGCCAGGAGGAGCTCCTATAATTCACCCCTCCACTTT. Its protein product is CASTARRSSYNSPLHF.

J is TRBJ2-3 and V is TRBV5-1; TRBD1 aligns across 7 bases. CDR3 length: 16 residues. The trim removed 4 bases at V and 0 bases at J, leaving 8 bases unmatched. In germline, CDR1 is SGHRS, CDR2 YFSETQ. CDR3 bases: TGCGCCAGCAGCCCTCGGCTACAGGGGAGCACAGATACGCAGTATTTT. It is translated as CASSPRLQGSTDTQYF. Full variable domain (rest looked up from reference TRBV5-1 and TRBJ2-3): KAGVTQTPRYLIKTRGQQVTLSCSPISGHRSVSWYQQTPGQGLQFLFEYFSETQRNKGNFPGRFSGRQFSNSRSEMNVSTLELGDSALYLCASSPRLQGSTDTQYFGPGTRLTVL.

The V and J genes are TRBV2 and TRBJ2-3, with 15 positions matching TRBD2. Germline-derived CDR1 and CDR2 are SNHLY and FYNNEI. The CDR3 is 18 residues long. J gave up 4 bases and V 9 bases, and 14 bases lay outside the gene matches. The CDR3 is CASSPGTSGGRRPDTQYF. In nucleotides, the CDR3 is TGTGCCAGTTCCCCCGGGACTAGCGGGGGGCGGCGACCAGATACGCAGTATTTT.

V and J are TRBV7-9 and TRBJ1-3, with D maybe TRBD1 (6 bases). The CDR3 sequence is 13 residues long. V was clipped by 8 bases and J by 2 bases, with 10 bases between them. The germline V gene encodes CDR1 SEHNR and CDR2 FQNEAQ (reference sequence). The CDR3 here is CASLQGPGNTIYF. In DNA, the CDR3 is TGTGCCAGCTTACAGGGTCCTGGAAACACCATATATTTT. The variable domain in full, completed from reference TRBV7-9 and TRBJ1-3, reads DTGVSQNPRHKITKRGQNVTFRCDPISEHNRLYWYRQTLGQGPEFLTYFQNEAQLEKSRLLSDRFSAERPKGSFSTLEIQRTEQGDSAMYLCASLQGPGNTIYFGEGSWLTVV.

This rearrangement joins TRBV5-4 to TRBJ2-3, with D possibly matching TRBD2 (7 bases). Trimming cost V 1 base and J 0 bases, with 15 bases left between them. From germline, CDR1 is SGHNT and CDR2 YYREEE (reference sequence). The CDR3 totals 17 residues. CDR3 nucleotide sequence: TGTGCCAGCAGCTTGTTTACGGCGGGGGCCAGCACAGATACGCAGTATTTT. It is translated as CASSLFTAGASTDTQYF.

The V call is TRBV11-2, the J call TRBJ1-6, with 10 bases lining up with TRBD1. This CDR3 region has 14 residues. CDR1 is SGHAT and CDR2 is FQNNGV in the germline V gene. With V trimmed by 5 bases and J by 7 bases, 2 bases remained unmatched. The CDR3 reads CASSPGQGNSPLHF. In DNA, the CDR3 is TGTGCCAGCAGCCCGGGACAGGGGAATTCACCCCTCCACTTT.

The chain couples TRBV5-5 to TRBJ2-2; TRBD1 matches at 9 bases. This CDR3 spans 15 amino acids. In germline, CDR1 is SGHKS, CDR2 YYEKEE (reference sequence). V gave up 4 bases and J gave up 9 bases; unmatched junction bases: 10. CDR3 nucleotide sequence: TGTGCCAGCAGCCTCGTCCCGGGACAGGGTAGGGAGCTGTTTTTT. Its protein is CASSLVPGQGRELFF.

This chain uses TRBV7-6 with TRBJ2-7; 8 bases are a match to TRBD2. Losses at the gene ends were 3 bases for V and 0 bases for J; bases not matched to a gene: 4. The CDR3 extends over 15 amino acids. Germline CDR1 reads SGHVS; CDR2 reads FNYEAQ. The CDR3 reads CASSFTSGSSYEQYF. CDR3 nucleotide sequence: TGTGCCAGCAGCTTTACTAGCGGAAGCTCCTACGAGCAGTACTTC.

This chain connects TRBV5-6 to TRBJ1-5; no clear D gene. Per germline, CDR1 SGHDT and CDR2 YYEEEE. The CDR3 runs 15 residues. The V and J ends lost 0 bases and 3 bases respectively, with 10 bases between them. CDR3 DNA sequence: TGTGCCAGCAGCTTGGGTCAGGCTTTCAATCAGCCCCAGCATTTT. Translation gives CASSLGQAFNQPQHF.